A selection of T cell receptor beta chains follows, all from one sample in a study of T cells after yellow fever vaccination. TCRdb ran MiXCR on the 5' RACE reads and lists one entry per CDR3 protein. The sample lists 500,000 to 650,000 distinct CDR3 sequences, approximately 13% seen once, with about 14% in the top ten. The sequenced sample was PBMCs, obtained on the day of the yellow fever booster vaccination. The origin of the receptors is a man aged 30-40 years who received the YFV17D yellow fever vaccine. Each CDR3 is given without its conserved first and last residue. Fields, in order: clone size, V gene, CDR3 protein. Part of the rows lack a size; the others show once, few, many or a class for expanded clones.

>-|TRBV19
ASSVSGTGAYEQY
>few|TRBV18
ASSPPGRGSYEQY
>many|TRBV24-1
ATSDATNPGGQF
>-|TRBV6-5
ASSYSYTASSYEQY
>-|TRBV12-3/TRBV12-4
ASSSIGTSESGELF
>few|TRBV29-1
SVTPGTGVNTGELF
>few|TRBV6-2/TRBV6-3
ASTPLYRNTEAF
>few|TRBV4-2
ASSREGRGEAF
>-|TRBV11-1
ASSSAGGGRAGVYNEQF
>few|TRBV7-2
ASSLAGTSGSLYEQY
>-|TRBV14
ASSQAGIPYEQY
>few|TRBV11-2
ASRDSGALVDEQF
>few|TRBV11-2
ASSPEGRGRIYEQY
>-|TRBV13
ASSLKQGTLNTEAF
>few|TRBV5-5
ASVGGRSNTGELF
>-|TRBV7-9
ASSFAGVSYNEQF
>few|TRBV20-1
SARQGARNTGELF
>-|TRBV3-1
ASSQDPSGKYNEQF
>few|TRBV20-1
SATKAVSLEQF
>many|TRBV5-1
ASSLSSQGGSPLH
>-|TRBV29-1
SAGHRDTSYEQY
>many|TRBV7-8
ASSRVNEQF
>-|TRBV6-6
ASSRNSATEQY
>-|TRBV7-2
ASSFRASKNIQY
>few|TRBV29-1
SVVVGGIYGYT